These 10 T cell receptor beta chains originate from one sample sequenced in a study of glioma-infiltrating T cells. TCR alpha and beta CDR3 regions were amplified from RNA using iRepertoire nested multiplex PCR. A single record per CDR3 protein comes from TCRdb applying MiXCR to the multiplex PCR reads. This sample has about 93,000 distinct CDR3 sequences, with around 37% found just once. The sequenced sample consisted of glioma tissue, nonneoplastic brain tissue, or PBMCs (not recorded which). These receptors all come from a human donor with low-grade glioma or glioblastoma, undergoing nonglioma brain surgery, or in good health (not recorded which).

As concerns this clonotype: In this CDR3 the conserved last residue, phenylalanine or tryptophan, is missing, so a read error is likely. The chain links TRBV6-8 to TRBJ1-3; D not resolved. Between the trimmed V and J ends, which lost 8 bases and 5 bases, there was a span of 31 bases. The V gene's germline CDR1 is MNHGY and CDR2 SAAAGT. CDR3 length equals 19 residues. The CDR3 region has the DNA TGTGCCAGCTGCCCCCCGCCTTCCGGGGTGGGGAAAAACAGAAACACCATATATCTT. Translated: CASCPPPSGVGKNRNTIYL.

This clonotype was counted at least ten times. This chain uses TRBV25-1 with TRBJ2-3; TRBD1 agrees at 11 bases. Germline V gene sequence: CDR1 MGHDK, CDR2 SYGVNS. V lost 6 bases to trimming and J lost 8 bases; unmatched junction nucleotides: 4. The length of the CDR3 is 13 residues. The DNA for the CDR3 is TGTGCCAGCAGGGGACAGGGGGTTGGTACGCAGTATTTT. Its translation is CASRGQGVGTQYF.

This clonotype was recorded at least ten times. This chain connects TRBV6-1 to TRBJ1-2; the D gene is possibly TRBD1 (5 bases). V was clipped by 6 bases and J by 0 bases, with 14 bases between them. Germline CDR1 and CDR2: MNHNS and SASEGT. The CDR3 runs 15 residues. The CDR3 here is CASSLWDGSNYGYTF. The DNA for the CDR3 is TGTGCCAGCAGCCTATGGGACGGCTCTAACTATGGCTACACCTTC.

This clonotype was recorded at least ten times. The V call is TRBV4-1, the J call TRBJ1-6, with D tentatively TRBD1 (5 bases). Trimming took 1 base from V and 7 from J, leaving 8 bases between them. The CDR3 contains 14 residues. In germline, CDR1 is MGHRA, CDR2 YSYEKL. CDR3 in amino acids: CASSQGDPNSPLHF. The DNA for the CDR3 is TGCGCCAGCAGCCAAGGGGACCCAAATTCACCCCTCCACTTT.

Ten or more counts support this clonotype. This sequence joins TRBV7-9 and TRBJ2-7, with 7 nucleotides matching TRBD1. The CDR3 has 17 amino acids. V gave up 5 bases and J gave up 3 bases; unmatched junction bases: 16. CDR1 is SEHNR, CDR2 FQNEAQ, per germline (reference sequence). CDR3 amino acids: CASSRWDSVSGNYEQYF. DNA of the CDR3: TGTGCCAGCAGCAGGTGGGACAGCGTATCGGGAAACTACGAGCAGTACTTC.

The sample holds many counts of this clonotype. The V gene is TRBV29-1, the J gene TRBJ2-3; D is possibly TRBD2 (5 bases). The CDR3 runs 16 residues. Trimming took off 2 bases at V and 4 bases at J, with 19 bases between the two ends. Per the germline V gene, CDR1 is SQVTM and CDR2 is ANQGSEA. The CDR3 spells CSVEYGLALSADTQYF. In DNA form, the CDR3 reads TGCAGCGTTGAATATGGACTGGCCTTGTCGGCAGATACGCAGTATTTT.

This clonotype was seen a few times. The rearrangement uses TRBV5-5 and TRBJ2-1, with 11 bases identical to TRBD1. This CDR3 has 15 amino acids. Germline trimming cut 4 bases from V and 9 bases from J; bases unmatched to any gene: 9. The germline gives CDR1 SGHKS, CDR2 YYEKEE (reference sequence). CDR3 bases: TGTGCCAGCAGCACCCCGGGACAGGGGGTGGGTGAGCAGTTCTTC. Its protein is CASSTPGQGVGEQFF.

This clonotype was picked up a small number of times. The chain is built from TRBV2 and TRBJ2-6; D possibly matches TRBD1 or TRBD2 (5 bases each). V was clipped by 10 bases and J by 0 bases, with 22 bases between them. Looked up from germline, CDR1 is SNHLY and CDR2 is FYNNEI. The CDR3 spans 18 residues. The CDR3, as DNA: TGTGCCACATCGGGACGTCCCGACATCCCCTCTGGGGCCAACGTCCTGACTTTC. It yields the protein CATSGRPDIPSGANVLTF. Complete variable domain (other parts from reference TRBV2 and TRBJ2-6): EPEVTQTPSHQVTQMGQEVILRCVPISNHLYFYWYRQILGQKVEFLVSFYNNEISEKSEIFDDQFSVERPDGSNFTLKIRSTKLEDSAMYFCATSGRPDIPSGANVLTFGAGSRLTVL.

In this sample, this clonotype turned up many times. The V call is TRBV9, the J call TRBJ1-3, with D perhaps TRBD1 (5 bases). The CDR3 loop spans 14 amino acids. Germline V CDR1 and CDR2: SGDLS, YYNGEE. The V end was cut by 0 bases, the J end by 4 bases, with 8 bases between. Here the CDR3 reads CASSVGGTGNTIYF. The DNA of the CDR3 is TGTGCCAGCAGCGTAGGTGGGACGGGAAACACCATATATTTT.

The table lists this clonotype with many counts. The chain couples TRBV4-3 to TRBJ2-7, with D hard to call. The length of the CDR3 is 15 residues. Germline assignment: CDR1 LGHNA and CDR2 YSLEER. Trimming took 0 bases from V and 3 from J, leaving 12 bases between them. In nucleotides, the CDR3 is TGCGCCAGCAGCCAAGAATCTGGGTCTGGCTACGAGCAGTACTTC. Its protein is CASSQESGSGYEQYF.